The present entry profiles one T cell receptor (beta chain) with its context. Its antigen is as yet unknown. The data are from a study of CXCR3-negative and CXCR3-positive naive CD8 T cells. Study-wide results and caveats: Naive subsets had comparable surface CD5, so TRB CDR3 properties gauged TCR strength. CXCR3-negative naive cells had less hydrophobic TRB CDR3s than did CXCR3-positive naive cells.

The CDR3 runs 15 residues. Germline V lookup: CDR1 SQVTM, CDR2 ANQGSEA. All TRB cDNA libraries came from 5' RACE performed with UMI labels. TCRdb re-called the 5' RACE reads and gives one entry per CDR3 protein, without DNA. In total, the table holds 150,000 to 180,000 distinct CDR3 sequences. The receptor was isolated from a human donor in good health. Some clones in this sample may be carry-over from other donors' samples. The rearrangement links TRBV29-1 to TRBJ2-7; TCRdb gives TRBD2 as the D gene, but with no DNA this cannot be confirmed. What was sequenced was naive CXCR3+ CD8+ T cells from blood. Indicated subset: CD45RO-CCR7+CD27+CD95- naive CD8+ T cells expressing CXCR3 (TNR3+). CDR3 amino acids: CSVEGASGGPYEQYF.